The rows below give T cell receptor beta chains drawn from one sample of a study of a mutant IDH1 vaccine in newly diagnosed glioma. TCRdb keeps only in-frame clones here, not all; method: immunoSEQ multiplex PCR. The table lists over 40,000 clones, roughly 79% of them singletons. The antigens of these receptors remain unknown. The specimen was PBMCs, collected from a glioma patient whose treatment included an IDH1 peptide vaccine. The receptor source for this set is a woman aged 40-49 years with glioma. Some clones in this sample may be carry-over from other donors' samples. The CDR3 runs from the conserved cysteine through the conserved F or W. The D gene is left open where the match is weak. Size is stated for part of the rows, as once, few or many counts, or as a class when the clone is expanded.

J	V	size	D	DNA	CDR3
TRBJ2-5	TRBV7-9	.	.	TGTGCCAGCAGCTTAGGGTCAAGACTACGCGAGACCCAGTACTTC	CASSLGSRLRETQYF
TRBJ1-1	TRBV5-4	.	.	TGTGCCAGCAGCGCCCTGGGGGGCACTGAAGCTTTCTTT	CASSALGGTEAFF
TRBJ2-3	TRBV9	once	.	TGTGCCAGCAGCCCCCTACGGTATCCAGATACGCAGTATTTT	CASSPLRYPDTQYF
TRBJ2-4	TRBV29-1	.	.	TGCAGCGTTGAAGTCGCAGTGAGTGGCATTCAGTACTTC	CSVEVAVSGIQYF
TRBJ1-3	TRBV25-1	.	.	TGTGCCAGCTCCCTCAGCACCTACTCTGGAAACACCATATATTTT	CASSLSTYSGNTIYF
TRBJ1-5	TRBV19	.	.	TGTGCCAGCAGGGGTCAGCCCTCTAGAAATCAGCCCCAGCATTTT	CASRGQPSRNQPQHF
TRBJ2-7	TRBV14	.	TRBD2	TGTGCCAGCAGCCAAGTGGTGGGAGGGTCCGAGCAGTACTTC	CASSQVVGGSEQYF
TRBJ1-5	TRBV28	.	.	TGTGCCAGCAGTTTATATTTCAATTCCCATCAGCCCCAGCATTTT	CASSLYFNSHQPQHF
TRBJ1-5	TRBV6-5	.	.	TGTGCCAGCAGCGTAGGGGGTAAATGGCCCCAGCATTTT	CASSVGGKWPQHF
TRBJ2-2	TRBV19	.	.	TGTGCCAGTAAGGCACAGAACACCGGGGAGCTGTTTTTT	CASKAQNTGELFF